A single TCR beta chain is shown here with its context. The antigen this receptor binds is unknown. No much larger clone exists at a distance of one base, and base qualities are not known. CD8 naive samples consisted of CD45RO-negative cells that were positively selected for CCR7, yielding a CD45RA+CCR7+ population without TemRA cells. The donors were healthy, HIV-negative adults with no recently reported acute infections or vaccinations. Every donor was a Caucasian adult living in Nashville, Tennessee, USA. Blood was collected by leukapheresis, and PBMCs were isolated by Ficoll-Histopaque density gradient centrifugation and then cryopreserved in liquid nitrogen vapor phase. Analytical flow cytometry was used to check the purity and quantity of each magnetically sorted T cell population. Genomic DNA was isolated from every sorted fraction and measured by UV absorbance on a Nanodrop 2000c. CDR1 and CDR2 were assigned from the germline V gene as SGHVS and FQNEAQ. From the cysteine up to the phenylalanine, the CDR3 has a length of 14 residues. Of the read, only the CDR3 DNA is kept; its 42 bases are in frame from base 1. V gives up 5 bases and J gives up 6 bases, and the segment between their germline ends measures 15 bases.

The data originate from a study of shared clonotypes between healthy human individuals (dated by TCRdb to between 2020 and 2021). A note on the overall study: A few men and a couple of women, aged 18 to 49 years, made up the cohort. For each donor, CD4 naive and CD4 memory were each run on three plates, CD8 naive on two plates, and CD8 memory on one plate. Blood TCR repertoires of four to six healthy adults were deeply sequenced to estimate repertoire size and the extent of clonotype sharing between individuals. To increase sequencing depth and limit assay-specific biases, different laboratories used diverse techniques to prepare libraries and sequence TCR repertoires. Leukapheresis yielded between about 0.94 and 9.5 billion PBMCs per donor. What the authors observed across the whole study: Sampling was restricted to blood, and TCR repertoires in tissue are likely to differ from TCR repertoires in blood. Across several donors, approximately 4.6% of naive CD4, around 3.3% of naive CD8, 2% to 2.5% of memory CD4, and approximately 0.4% of memory CD8 clonotypes were shared. Compared with non-shared clonotypes, clonotypes shared by all four sorted-subset donors had higher generation probabilities. Pairwise subsampling led to the expectation that sequencing depth would affect the degree of clonotype sharing among donors. Rarefaction of sorted-subset datasets indicated incomplete sequencing despite the large sequencing depth. The small number of donors limited the genetic and exposure-history diversity represented. Naive subsets generally had larger estimated clonotype richness than memory subsets did.

Using the deep immunoSEQ assay, TCR CDR3 regions were amplified from genomic DNA by multiplex PCR. Genomic DNA extracted from each cell subset was distributed evenly over all wells of several immunoSEQ 96-well plates, and each plate served as one replicate. For sorted subsets, each replicate PCR was loaded with 200 ng genomic DNA, equivalent to approximately 27,000 T cell genomes. The purified libraries were quantified using a Qubit 3.0 fluorometer, sized with a Bioanalyzer 2100, and then quantified again using the KAPA Library Quantification kit. Every immunoSEQ 96-well plate was sequenced on a dedicated single-read 150-cycle Illumina NextSeq 550 flow cell. As for the authors' bioinformatics: Because only junctional sequences without quality scores were contained in the immunoSEQ output, filtering matching that applied to full-length reads could not be performed. Sequences were annotated with PyIR, a Python wrapper for IgBLAST v1.9, and V/J genes and CDR3 were assigned using IMGT germline references. Any read was removed if the V/J assignment was weak (E-value above 1e-6), the CDR3 was missing, or the read contained stop codons, out-of-frame junctions, or ambiguous translated residues. V3J clonotypes were defined by identical inferred V gene, J gene, and CDR3 amino acid sequence. Percentage overlap between repertoires was computed as shared unique clonotypes divided by the size of the smaller repertoire. Richness of each repertoire was evaluated using RTK rarefaction, the Chao1 estimator, and Recon v2.1 estimates of unobserved clonotypes. For all TCRbeta clonotypes obtained by the gDNA method from a handful of donors, generation probabilities were computed with OLGA. TCRdb obtained this table from immuneACCESS and retained in-frame rearrangements with V and J assigned. These tables miss some clones; where compared with another copy, unresolved V genes account for less than half of the shortfall, and the remainder is unexplained. V and J calls and clone size are those listed in that table; D and trimming were worked out from the DNA. The table for this sample lists over 2 million clones; roughly 95% of them were counted only once. Clones ranked in the top ten supply roughly 1% of the sample.

Material: naive CD8+ T cells sorted from blood. According to the study, the label for this sample's cell subset or site signals: CD45RA+CCR7+. The V and J genes are TRBV7-8 and TRBJ2-3; the D segment could be TRBD1, given 7 matching bases. This receptor was taken from a man between 18 and 29 years old in good health. The CDR3 in this case is CASSPSEGADTQYF. The sequence in DNA is TGTGCCAGCAGCCCGTCGGAGGGGGCGGATACGCAGTATTTT. With all but the CDR3 taken from the reference TRBV7-8 and TRBJ2-3 genes, the full variable domain is: GAGVSQSPRYKVAKRGQDVALRCDPISGHVSLFWYQQALGQGPEFLTYFQNEAQLDKSGLPSDRFFAERPEGSVSTLKIQRTQQEDSAVYLCASSPSEGADTQYFGPGTRLTVL.